This is a list of T cell receptor beta chains from one sample in a study of blood T cell repertoires in COVID-19. Clones were sequenced by immunoSEQ multiplex PCR, and TCRdb holds only the in-frame ones, with some missing. The repertoire holds approximately 350,000 clones, more than 75% seen once, with around 3.5% in the top ten. Specimen: peripheral blood. The source of these receptors is a woman younger than 35 who had recovered from COVID-19. The CDR3 runs from the conserved cysteine through the conserved F or W. The D gene is left open where the match is weak.

J gene: TRBJ1-1
CDR3 length: 12
V gene: TRBV29-1
D gene: .
CDR3 protein: CSVESKETEAFF
CDR3 DNA: TGCAGCGTTGAATCGAAGGAGACTGAAGCTTTCTTT

J gene: TRBJ1-2
CDR3 length: 14
V gene: TRBV30
D gene: TRBD1
CDR3 protein: CAWSGDSENYGYTF
CDR3 DNA: TGTGCCTGGAGTGGGGACAGCGAAAACTATGGCTACACCTTC

J gene: TRBJ2-1
CDR3 length: 15
V gene: TRBV3-1/TRBV3-2
D gene: TRBD2
CDR3 protein: CASSLSGRQYNEQFF
CDR3 DNA: TGTGCCAGCTCCCTAAGCGGGAGACAATACAATGAGCAGTTCTTC

J gene: TRBJ2-1
CDR3 length: 18
V gene: TRBV29-1
D gene: TRBD1
CDR3 protein: CSVEDPAGVRGTYNEQFF
CDR3 DNA: TGCAGCGTTGAAGATCCCGCCGGCGTCAGGGGGACCTACAATGAGCAGTTCTTC

J gene: TRBJ1-1
CDR3 length: 15
V gene: TRBV5-1
D gene: .
CDR3 protein: CASSTTTGMGTEAFF
CDR3 DNA: TGCGCCAGCAGCACGACGACAGGCATGGGAACTGAAGCTTTCTTT

J gene: TRBJ1-2
CDR3 length: 13
V gene: TRBV15
D gene: TRBD1
CDR3 protein: CATSRATGFGYTF
CDR3 DNA: TGTGCCACCAGCAGAGCGACAGGGTTTGGCTACACCTTC

J gene: TRBJ2-3
CDR3 length: 16
V gene: TRBV7-9
D gene: TRBD2
CDR3 protein: CASSHSGLGLTDTQYF
CDR3 DNA: TGTGCCAGCAGCCACTCCGGACTAGGCCTTACAGATACGCAGTATTTT

J gene: TRBJ1-1
CDR3 length: 14
V gene: TRBV3-1/TRBV3-2
D gene: .
CDR3 protein: CASSLSGQNTEAFF
CDR3 DNA: TGTGCCAGCAGCCTTTCTGGGCAGAACACTGAAGCTTTCTTT

J gene: TRBJ2-1
CDR3 length: 15
V gene: TRBV7-2
D gene: TRBD2
CDR3 protein: CASSLELAGGSLQFF
CDR3 DNA: TGTGCCAGCAGCTTAGAGCTAGCGGGAGGATCGCTACAGTTCTTC

J gene: TRBJ2-1
CDR3 length: 16
V gene: TRBV11-2
D gene: .
CDR3 protein: CASSALSTLLYNEQFF
CDR3 DNA: TGTGCCAGCAGCGCCCTCAGTACCCTCTTATACAATGAGCAGTTCTTC

J gene: TRBJ2-1
CDR3 length: 16
V gene: TRBV7-9
D gene: TRBD2
CDR3 protein: CASSRRTGTSGHEQFF
CDR3 DNA: TGTGCCAGCAGCAGAAGAACCGGGACTAGCGGACATGAGCAGTTCTTC

J gene: TRBJ1-2
CDR3 length: 11
V gene: TRBV6-5
D gene: .
CDR3 protein: CASSSYYGYTF
CDR3 DNA: TGTGCCAGCAGTTCGTACTATGGCTACACCTTC

J gene: TRBJ1-1
CDR3 length: 16
V gene: TRBV18
D gene: TRBD1
CDR3 protein: CASSSGTGTFNTEAFF
CDR3 DNA: TGTGCCAGCTCATCCGGGACAGGGACTTTCAACACTGAAGCTTTCTTT

J gene: TRBJ2-1
CDR3 length: 17
V gene: TRBV20-1
D gene: TRBD2
CDR3 protein: CSASVLAGLGTYNEQFF
CDR3 DNA: TGCAGTGCTAGTGTGCTAGCGGGACTAGGTACCTACAATGAGCAGTTCTTC

J gene: TRBJ2-1
CDR3 length: 14
V gene: TRBV2
D gene: TRBD2
CDR3 protein: CASSASGSRNEQFF
CDR3 DNA: TGTGCCAGCAGTGCTAGCGGGAGTAGGAATGAGCAGTTCTTC

J gene: TRBJ1-1
CDR3 length: 13
V gene: TRBV25-1
D gene: .
CDR3 protein: CASSGGGNTEAFF
CDR3 DNA: TGTGCCAGCAGTGGGGGGGGAAACACTGAAGCTTTCTTT

J gene: TRBJ2-1
CDR3 length: 13
V gene: TRBV7-2
D gene: .
CDR3 protein: CASSHGTASEQFF
CDR3 DNA: TGTGCCAGCAGCCACGGGACTGCCAGTGAGCAGTTCTTC

J gene: TRBJ1-1
CDR3 length: 13
V gene: TRBV7-2
D gene: .
CDR3 protein: CASSLGETTEAFF
CDR3 DNA: TGTGCCAGCAGCTTGGGTGAGACAACTGAAGCTTTCTTT

J gene: TRBJ2-5
CDR3 length: 14
V gene: TRBV11-2
D gene: TRBD1
CDR3 protein: CASSPGQGLETQYF
CDR3 DNA: TGTGCCAGCAGCCCTGGACAGGGGTTAGAGACCCAGTACTTC

J gene: TRBJ1-2
CDR3 length: 16
V gene: TRBV4-3
D gene: TRBD1
CDR3 protein: CASSQGDRGVNYGYTF
CDR3 DNA: TGCGCCAGCAGCCAAGGGGACAGGGGAGTTAACTATGGCTACACCTTC